The T cell receptor beta chain under discussion was sequenced for a study of CD8 T cells in ankylosing spondylitis. Findings and caveats of the study: Reportedly, matched ankylosing spondylitis synovial fluid was significantly enriched for disease-linked clones. Seemingly characteristic of ankylosing spondylitis blood was a TCR beta motif consisting of several highly homologous variants. Within peripheral blood, clones linked to disease were CD8+ and relatively rare. Prior work had noted some motif variants in reactive arthritis blood and synovial fluid.

V dropped 5 bases and J dropped 4; count of bases not matched to a gene: 12. Germline V gene data show CDR1 as MNHNS and CDR2 as SASEGT. This CDR3 has 16 amino acids. TCRdb independently ran MiXCR on the 5' RACE reads; one entry per CDR3 protein. The sample holds approximately 500,000 distinct CDR3 sequences, 9.5% to 15% seen once. This clonotype occurred a few times. Its antigen is unknown. This sequence originates from a male donor with ankylosing spondylitis. Sequencing was done on a sample of blood, either unsorted or a sorted T cell fraction (not recorded which). V gene TRBV6-1 combines with J gene TRBJ2-3, with 7 nucleotides matching TRBD2. This CDR3 reads CASSRVRGGSADTQYF. CDR3 nucleotide sequence: TGTGCCAGCAGTCGCGTGAGGGGCGGGAGTGCAGATACGCAGTATTTT.